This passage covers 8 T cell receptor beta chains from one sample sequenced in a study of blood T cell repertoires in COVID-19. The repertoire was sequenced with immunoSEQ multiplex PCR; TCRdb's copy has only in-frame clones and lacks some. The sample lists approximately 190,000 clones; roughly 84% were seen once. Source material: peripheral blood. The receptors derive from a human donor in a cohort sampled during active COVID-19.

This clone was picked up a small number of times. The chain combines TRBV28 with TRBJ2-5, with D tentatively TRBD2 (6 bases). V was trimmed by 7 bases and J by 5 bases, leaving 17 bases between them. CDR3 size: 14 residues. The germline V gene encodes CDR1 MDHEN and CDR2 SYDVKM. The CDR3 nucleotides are TGTGCCAGCAAACGGCCAGCGGGCGCGGAGACCCAGTACTTC. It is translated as CASKRPAGAETQYF.

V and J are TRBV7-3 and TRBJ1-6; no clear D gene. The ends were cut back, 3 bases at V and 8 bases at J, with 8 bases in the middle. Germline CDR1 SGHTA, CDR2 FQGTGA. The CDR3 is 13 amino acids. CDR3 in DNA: TGTGCCAGCAGCTTTTCCCCTGATTCACCCCTCCACTTT. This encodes CASSFSPDSPLHF.

This CDR3 reads CASSIYVRGTNEKLFF. The CDR3 region has the DNA TGTGCCAGTAGTATATATGTCAGGGGAACTAATGAAAAACTGTTTTTT. The chain links TRBV19 to TRBJ1-4; a possible D gene is TRBD1 (6 bases). V lost 2 bases to trimming and J lost 1 base, with 11 bases between them. Looked up from germline, CDR1 is LNHDA and CDR2 is SQIVND (reference sequence). The CDR3 runs to 16 residues.

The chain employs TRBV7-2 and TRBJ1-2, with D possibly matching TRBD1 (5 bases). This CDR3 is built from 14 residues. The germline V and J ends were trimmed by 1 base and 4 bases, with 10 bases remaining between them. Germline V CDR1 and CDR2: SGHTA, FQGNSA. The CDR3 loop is CASSLGTGVYGYTF. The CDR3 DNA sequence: TGTGCCAGCAGCTTAGGTACAGGCGTCTATGGCTACACCTTC.

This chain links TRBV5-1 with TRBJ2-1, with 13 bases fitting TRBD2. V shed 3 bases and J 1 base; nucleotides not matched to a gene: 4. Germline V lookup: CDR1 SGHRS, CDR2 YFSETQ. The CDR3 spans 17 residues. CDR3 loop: CASSWTSGRRSYNEQFF. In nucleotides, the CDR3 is TGCGCCAGCAGCTGGACTAGCGGGAGAAGATCCTACAATGAGCAGTTCTTC.

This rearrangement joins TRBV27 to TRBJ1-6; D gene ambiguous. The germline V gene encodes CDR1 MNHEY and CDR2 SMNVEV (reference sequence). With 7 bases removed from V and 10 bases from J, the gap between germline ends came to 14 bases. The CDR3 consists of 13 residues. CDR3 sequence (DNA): TGTGCCAGCACCGGGAATTTTAACTCACCCCTCCACTTT. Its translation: CASTGNFNSPLHF.

The CDR3 here is CSVEEVPGQGLNEKLFF. The CDR3 region has the DNA TGCAGCGTTGAAGAGGTCCCGGGACAGGGGCTAAATGAAAAACTGTTTTTT. This chain joins TRBV29-1 and TRBJ1-4; TRBD1 matches at 10 bases. There are 17 residues in the CDR3. V lost 0 bases to trimming and J lost 5 bases; unmatched junction nucleotides: 9. Germline V CDR1 and CDR2: SQVTM, ANQGSEA. Supplemented by reference TRBV29-1 and TRBJ1-4, the full variable domain reads SAVISQKPSRDICQRGTSLTIQCQVDSQVTMMFWYRQQPGQSLTLIATANQGSEATYESGFVIDKFPISRPNLTFSTLTVSNMSPEDSSIYLCSVEEVPGQGLNEKLFFGSGTQLSVL.

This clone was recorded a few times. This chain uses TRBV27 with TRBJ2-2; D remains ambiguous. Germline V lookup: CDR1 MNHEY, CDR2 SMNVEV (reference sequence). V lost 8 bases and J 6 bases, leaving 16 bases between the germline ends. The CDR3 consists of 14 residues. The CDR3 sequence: CASGRTPRSGELFF. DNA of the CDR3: TGTGCCAGCGGCCGAACCCCTCGTTCCGGGGAGCTGTTTTTT.